These 2 T cell receptor beta chains were sequenced from one sample in a study of T-cell reconstitution after alpha-beta-depleted transplantation in children. Unique molecular identifiers were incorporated into the prepared TCRbeta library. In TCRdb, the PCR reads were re-called with MiXCR into one record per CDR3 protein. The sample lists about 610,000 distinct CDR3 sequences, over 20% seen once, with about 35% in the top ten. The sample in question was PBMCs, obtained before TCRalphabeta/CD19-depleted stem cell transplant. The origin of the receptors is a boy less than two years old with Wiskott-Aldrich syndrome, due to receive a stem cell transplant.

The chain employs TRBV4-1 and TRBJ1-3; TRBD1 is a possible D gene (6 bases). Germline V CDR1 and CDR2: MGHRA, YSYEKL. The CDR3 is 16 residues long. Trimming pared 0 bases from V and 0 bases from J, leaving 9 bases between. DNA of the CDR3: TGCGCCAGCAGCCAAGAGAGACAGGACTCTGGAAACACCATATATTTT. Translation: CASSQERQDSGNTIYF.

This clonotype was observed a handful of times. V usage is TRBV20-1 and J usage is TRBJ1-1, with 9 positions matching TRBD1. The ends lost 6 bases at V and 1 base at J; junction bases unmatched: 3. Germline lookup yields CDR1 DFQATT and CDR2 SNEGSKA (reference sequence). The CDR3 has 13 residues. The chain's CDR3 is CSAQGQGNTEAFF. Written as DNA, the CDR3 is TGCAGTGCCCAGGGACAGGGGAACACTGAAGCTTTCTTT.